This is a list of T cell receptor beta chains from one sample in a study of T-cell memory formation after mild COVID-19. From the 5' RACE reads, TCRdb called clonotypes with MiXCR, one entry per CDR3 protein. This table has some 280,000 distinct CDR3 sequences, about a sixth appearing once. Sample: PBMCs or a T cell subset sorted from them (not recorded which). These receptors all come from a man aged 18-30 years who had mild COVID-19 (a few samples of this study predate the infection). Cell type and time point are not known. Each CDR3 is given with its conserved first and last residue. A D gene is named only where the DNA matches it firmly. Rows may omit the clone size; those that give it use once, few, many or a size class.

j_call clone_size v_call d_call cdr3_nt cdr3_aa
TRBJ2-7 few TRBV29-1 NA TGCAGCGTTGGTGGGGGCGTCTACGAGCAGTACTTC CSVGGGVYEQYF
TRBJ2-3 few TRBV2 TRBD1 TGTGCCAGCAGTGATGGCAGGGGGTCGAATACGCAGTATTTT CASSDGRGSNTQYF
TRBJ2-3 NA TRBV7-2 TRBD2 TGTGCCAGCAGCCTGCTGGGACTACGTTCATGGGTGGATACGCAGTATTTT CASSLLGLRSWVDTQYF
TRBJ1-2 few TRBV12-3/TRBV12-4 NA TGTGCCAGCAGTTCGTGGACAGAGGGCTACACCTTC CASSSWTEGYTF
TRBJ2-7 many TRBV7-2 NA TGTGCCAGCAGCATCTACGGACTACACTACGAGCAGTACTTC CASSIYGLHYEQYF
TRBJ2-7 few TRBV6-1 NA TGTGCCAGCAGTGAAGGGCGGGTGTGGGCCAGGGGCTACGAGCAGTACTTC CASSEGRVWARGYEQYF
TRBJ1-5 many TRBV7-2 NA TGTGCCAGCAGCTTTCAGGGGAATAGCCAGCCCCAGCATTTT CASSFQGNSQPQHF
TRBJ1-6 few TRBV7-2 NA TGTGCCAGCAGCTTAGCGCAGAATTCACCCCTCCACTTT CASSLAQNSPLHF
TRBJ1-5 NA TRBV6-5 NA TGTGCCAGCAGTCCCGGGAGGTATAGCAATCAGCCCCAGCATTTT CASSPGRYSNQPQHF
TRBJ1-1 NA TRBV7-2 TRBD1 TGTGCCAGCAGCTTACAGGGGGCAGGTGAAGCTTTCTTT CASSLQGAGEAFF
TRBJ1-5 NA TRBV5-1 NA TGCGCCAGCAGCTTGGCCGGGGCAGATCAGCCCCAGCATTTT CASSLAGADQPQHF
TRBJ2-5 NA TRBV5-1 TRBD2 TGCGCCAGCAGCCACAGCGGGGAAGAGACCCAGTACTTC CASSHSGEETQYF
TRBJ1-2 NA TRBV6-2/TRBV6-3 NA TGTGCCAGCAGTTACCTGGGCAGGGGTTCCTACTACTATGGCTACACCTTC CASSYLGRGSYYYGYTF
TRBJ1-6 NA TRBV11-2 TRBD1 TGTGCCAGCAGCCTGACGACAGGGAAAGATTCACCCCTCCACTTT CASSLTTGKDSPLHF
TRBJ1-3 NA TRBV12-3/TRBV12-4 TRBD1 TGTGCCAGCACCGGGAGGGACAGGGGAAACACCATATATTTT CASTGRDRGNTIYF
TRBJ2-7 many TRBV12-3/TRBV12-4 NA TGTGCCAGCACCCTCGGGGGTCGTTCCGAGCAGTACTTC CASTLGGRSEQYF
TRBJ2-3 NA TRBV20-1 TRBD1 TGCAGTGCTCCCGGGACAGGTAACACAGATACGCAGTATTTT CSAPGTGNTDTQYF
TRBJ2-3 NA TRBV4-1 TRBD2 TGCGCCAGCAGCCAAGGTATAGCGGGGGGCCAGGATACGCAGTATTTT CASSQGIAGGQDTQYF
TRBJ2-5 NA TRBV29-1 NA TGCAGCGTCTCACACGGGGCGACAGGTGGGGAGACCCAGTACTTC CSVSHGATGGETQYF
TRBJ2-2 NA TRBV6-1 TRBD2 TGTGCCAGTCGACTAGCCTTAGATTGGGCCCACACCGGGGAGCTGTTTTTT CASRLALDWAHTGELFF
TRBJ2-5 NA TRBV27 NA TGTGCCAGCAGTCCAGACTCGGAGACCCAGTACTTC CASSPDSETQYF
TRBJ2-5 many TRBV5-1 NA TGCGCCAGCAGGCCCGGGACCCCTCGCAAAGAGACCCAGTACTTC CASRPGTPRKETQYF
TRBJ1-1 NA TRBV5-1 NA TGCGCCAGCAGCTTGGTTGGGGGCTCTGAAGCTTTCTTT CASSLVGGSEAFF
TRBJ2-3 few TRBV7-9 TRBD1 TGTGCCAGCAGCCGGACAGGGGACACAGATACGCAGTATTTT CASSRTGDTDTQYF
TRBJ1-1 NA TRBV30 NA TGTGCCTGGAGTTCTGTGACACCCGGCACTGAAGCTTTCTTT CAWSSVTPGTEAFF
TRBJ2-5 NA TRBV18 NA TGTGCCGTTCGCGGCGGCGATCAAGAGACCCAGTACTTC CAVRGGDQETQYF
TRBJ2-1 few TRBV7-6 TRBD2 TGTGCCAGCAGCCCCTCCCCTAGCGGGGGGATCGATGAGCAGTTCTTC CASSPSPSGGIDEQFF
TRBJ2-7 few TRBV5-1 NA TGCGCCAGCAGCTCGGAACTCTCCTCCTACGAGCAGTACTTC CASSSELSSYEQYF